This T cell receptor beta chain was captured in a study of cytomegalovirus exposure and HLA in healthy donors (dated by TCRdb to 2017 to 2019). For the wider study: According to an earlier analysis of 587 of the donors, roughly 180 million T cells yielded over 90 million unique TCR beta sequences and 276 Gb of sequence data. An early release covering roughly 640 HLA-typed donors comprised 300 to 350 gigabases of sequencing data and tens of millions of unique TCR sequences. Among the roughly 410 genotyped donors, around 79% belonged to the genetic ancestry cluster associated with self-reported Caucasian donors. The study aimed to test whether signatures of past pathogen exposure could be identified by cataloging public T cell receptors. Using immunosequencing, the study profiled T cell repertoires from approximately 700 subjects and related those repertoires to cytomegalovirus serostatus. A separate validation cohort of roughly 130 different subjects was used in addition to the 666-subject first cohort. High-throughput TCR immunosequencing, statistical association of individual TCRs with disease status, and machine learning were combined to predict cytomegalovirus infection status. A later analysis re-analyzed previously published TCR beta repertoires from roughly 690 donors and added high-resolution HLA genotyping to study TCR occurrence patterns. Rather than drawing on any new phenotypic data, the later analysis identified candidate immune exposures from TCR beta sequences and the way those sequences occurred across donors. An earlier analysis of roughly 580 of the donors used high-throughput TCR beta sequencing to judge whether each TCR beta V gene segment behaved as functional or pseudogenic. Donor age, sex, ethnicity and CMV serostatus were compiled together with the repertoire data. A later genetic analysis used genome-wide SNP genotypes for about 65% of the 666 donors, treating that subset as a discovery cohort. Every discovery cohort repertoire had been produced on one sequencing platform. Class I and class II HLA loci were covered by the typing at four-digit resolution. Typing coverage varied by locus: roughly 629-630 donors for A, B, C, DRB1 and DQB1; approximately 520 for DQA1; more than 600 for DPA1; some 470 for DPB1. Because of strong linkage in the cohort, roughly five DR-DQ haplotypes were treated as single units for association and clustering. Among about 370 genotyped donors of the cohort, an average of approximately 240,000 unique TCR beta nucleotide sequences was sequenced per donor, of which approximately 18% were non-productive.

A word on this clone: What antigen it recognizes has not been identified. No base quality information exists; no much larger clone differs at one position.

The cohort consisted of 650 to 700 healthy bone marrow donors. Cohort members were all nominally healthy when sampled, although unrecorded immune exposures were likely present. The donor was CMV seronegative and belonged to the group of approximately 320 seronegative cohort members. A peripheral blood sample was provided by each donor, and peripheral blood mononuclear cells were used for TCR beta sequencing. The Qiagen DNeasy Blood Extraction Kit was used to extract genomic DNA from the blood cell samples. Trimming removed 2 bases from V and 4 bases from J, leaving 18 bases between the germline ends. The CDR3, from cysteine to phenylalanine, totals 17 residues. Kept here is only the CDR3 DNA, which spans 51 bases and is read in frame from base 1. From a lookup of the germline V gene, CDR1 and CDR2 are MGHRA and YSYEKL. Library generation was performed with the immunoSEQ multiplex PCR assay. For the multiplex PCR, a mixture combining 60 forward primers for TCR Vbeta segments and 13 reverse primers for TCR Jbeta segments was used. The CDR3 region of rearranged TCR beta genes was amplified from genomic DNA with a multiplex PCR assay. On the Illumina HiSeq System, the amplified TCR beta libraries were sequenced as 87-base-pair reads. The published analysis was carried out like this. Across the 500 to 700 repertoires, a later analysis counted some 81 million unique TCR beta chains, around 11 million of which were shared by at least two donors. A nearest-neighbor algorithm error-corrected the raw reads and collapsed the reads into unique sequences, merging closely related sequences to remove PCR and sequencing errors. Alignment of CDR3 sequences to IMGT reference sequences was used to assign V, D and J gene segments. For a sequence to be retained, a match of at least six nucleotides was required to both a V gene segment and a J gene segment. A rearrangement was called productive if the CDR3 had no stop codons and remained in frame with V and J, and every other rearrangement was called non-productive. Following IMGT convention, CDR3 was defined as the stretch from the second conserved V-encoded cysteine to the conserved J-encoded phenylalanine. In an earlier analysis of just under 600 of the donors, sequences lacking an unambiguous match to a single V gene segment were excluded. In an earlier analysis of 450 to 750 of the donors, a V segment was called functional when productive rearrangements were above 56.7%, and segregating when the standard deviation between donors exceeded 5%. A statistical classification framework was built for diagnosing cytomegalovirus status from the catalog of TCR beta chain sequences. A later analysis assigned V and J genes by comparing TCR nucleotide sequences with IMGT/GENE-DB human TR gene sequences. The TCRdist pipeline was used in a later analysis to assign CDR3 sequences and most-parsimonious VDJ recombination scenarios. In a later analysis, each TCR beta chain was defined by its CDR3 amino acid sequence together with its V-gene family, and reads without a unique V-gene family were excluded. A later analysis removed roughly 590 highly shared, low-generation-probability nucleotide sequences to deal with suspected cross-contamination and a sequencing artifact. A later analysis calculated a clonal expansion index for each public chain from normalized within-repertoire ranks of inferred template counts. In a later analysis, generation probabilities were computed with a VDJ recombination model fitted to out-of-frame rearrangements, and the resulting probabilities were checked against IGoR. Hypergeometric tests were used in a later analysis to score TCR-TCR, TCR-HLA and TCR-CMV co-occurrence, with a repertoire-size bias correction applied to the TCR pairs. A later analysis estimated false discovery rates by permuting HLA or CMV assignments 20 times. In a later analysis, co-occurring TCRs were grouped using DBSCAN, with TCRdist sequence similarity added in when clustering inside HLA-allele-positive subsets. For co-occurrence clustering, repertoires with fewer than 30,000 or more than 120,000 public chains were excluded, along with a handful of repertoires with anomalous nucleotide sharing. In TCRdb, the immuneACCESS table is reduced to in-frame sequences with V and J assigned. These tables do not hold every clone; where another copy was compared, an unresolved V gene accounts for under half, and the others remain unexplained. V and J calls plus clone size are reproduced from that table; the DNA served to infer D and trimming. The sample table shows hundreds of thousands of clones, and over 60% are seen once. Jointly, the top ten make up roughly 0.62% of the sample.

What the authors observed across the whole study: Specific HLA alleles were associated with over 15,000 TCR beta sequences at a false discovery rate of 0.05 in a later analysis. A cluster of highly shared sequence variants was judged likely to represent a technical artifact of the sequencing pipeline. In an earlier analysis of approximately 590 of the donors, most TCR beta V segments appeared in productive rearrangements about 87% or about 30% of the time, broadly matching IMGT annotations. The 87-base-pair reads could not distinguish some IMGT-functional V segments, including TRBV6-2 and TRBV6-3, so those segments were excluded. An association between a missense DCLRE1C variant and V-gene and J-gene trimming of TCR beta chains was found in a later genetic analysis and replicated in an independent cohort. In the study, 150 to 200 TCR beta chains were listed as associated with cytomegalovirus. The earlier analysis of some 560 of the donors excluded seventeen rarely observed V segments, including chromosome 9 orphons, because counts were too low. CMV serostatus was the only immune exposure information available for the cohort. Because some donors lacked HLA typing at each locus, the association tests relied only on the typed subset. According to a later analysis, parvovirus B19, influenza, CMV and Epstein-Barr virus appeared linked to several top co-occurrence clusters. In a later analysis, the rate of TCR association differed among HLA loci, with DRB1 alleles having the most associated TCRs and HLA-C alleles having the fewest. The classifier was reported to diagnose cytomegalovirus status with high specificity and sensitivity in both the original cohort and the validation cohort. While some public TCRs were present in many individuals, most TCR sequences turned up only very rarely across donors. The authors suggested that the approach could potentially be generalized to other disease states and immunological phenotypes. According to a later analysis, most CMV-associated TCR beta chains appeared to be HLA-restricted, and the HLA associations seemed to be driven largely by CMV exposure. The presence/absence analyses assumed that sequencing depth was roughly uniform across donors, and that assumption may not be true. This cohort had only TCR beta chains sequenced, and the lack of alpha or paired-chain data limited which features could be detected. Strong co-occurrence of HLA alleles, especially DR and DQ, made assigning TCR associations to individual alleles difficult. A later genetic analysis reported fewer N-insertions in productive TCRs among donors in an Asian-associated ancestry cluster than the approximately 670-donor mean. A further reported finding was that TCR beta sequences accurately predicted the HLA-A and HLA-B alleles for most subjects in the first cohort. Correlated functional status among segregating V segments might be attributable to linkage disequilibrium, but an unknown experimental factor could not be ruled out. A few of the identified cytomegalovirus-associated TCR beta chains were confirmed in vitro to be specific for cytomegalovirus antigens. In a later analysis, HLA-associated TCR beta chains were found to be more clonally expanded and to have lower generation probabilities than equally common non-associated chains.

This receptor was obtained from a man aged 18 to 29 in good health and CMV-seronegative. The sample consisted of PBMCs. The chain joins TRBV4-1 to TRBJ1-5, with an unclear D gene assignment. The nucleotides are TGCGCCAGCAGCCAACGCCCCGGATCTGGAGAGAATCAGCCCCAGCATTTT. Protein translation: CASSQRPGSGENQPQHF.